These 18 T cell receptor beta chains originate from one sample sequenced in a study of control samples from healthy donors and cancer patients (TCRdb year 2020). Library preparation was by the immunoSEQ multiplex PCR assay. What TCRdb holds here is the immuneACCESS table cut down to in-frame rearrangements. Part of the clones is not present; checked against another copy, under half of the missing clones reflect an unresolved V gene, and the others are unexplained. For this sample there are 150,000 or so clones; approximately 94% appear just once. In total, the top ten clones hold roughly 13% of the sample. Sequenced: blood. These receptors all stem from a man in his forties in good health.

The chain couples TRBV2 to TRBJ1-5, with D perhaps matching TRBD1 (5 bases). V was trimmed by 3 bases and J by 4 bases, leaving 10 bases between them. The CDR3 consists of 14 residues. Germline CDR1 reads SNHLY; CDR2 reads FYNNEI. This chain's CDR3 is CASSEFGGNQPQHF. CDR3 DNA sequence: TGTGCCAGCAGTGAGTTTGGGGGTAATCAGCCCCAGCATTTT.

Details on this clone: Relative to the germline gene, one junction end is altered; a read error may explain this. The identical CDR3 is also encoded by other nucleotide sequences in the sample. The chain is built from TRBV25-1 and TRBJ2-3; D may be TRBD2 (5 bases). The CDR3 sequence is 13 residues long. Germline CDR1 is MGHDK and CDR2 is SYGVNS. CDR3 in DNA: TGTGCCAGCAATCGGGGTGGCACAGATACACAGTATTTT. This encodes CASNRGGTDTQYF.

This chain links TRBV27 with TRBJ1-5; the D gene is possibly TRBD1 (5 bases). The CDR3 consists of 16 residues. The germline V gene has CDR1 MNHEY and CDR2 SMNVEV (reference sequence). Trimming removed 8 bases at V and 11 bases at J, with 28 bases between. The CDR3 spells CASGRTGTSNLNSQHF. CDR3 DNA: TGTGCCAGCGGAAGAACTGGGACGTCCAATTTGAATTCCCAGCATTTT.

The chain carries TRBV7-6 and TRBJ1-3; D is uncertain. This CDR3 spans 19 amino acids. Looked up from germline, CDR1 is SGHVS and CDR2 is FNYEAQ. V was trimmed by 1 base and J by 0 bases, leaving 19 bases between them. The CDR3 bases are TGTGCCAGCAGCTTAGTCGCGGCGGGTAGACCGGGCTCTGGAAACACCATATATTTT. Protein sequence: CASSLVAAGRPGSGNTIYF.

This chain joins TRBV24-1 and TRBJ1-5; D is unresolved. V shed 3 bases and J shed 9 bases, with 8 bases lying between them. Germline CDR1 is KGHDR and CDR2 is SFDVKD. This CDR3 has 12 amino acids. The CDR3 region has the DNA TGTGCCACCAGTGATGTAGGGTGGCCCCAGCATTTT. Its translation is CATSDVGWPQHF.

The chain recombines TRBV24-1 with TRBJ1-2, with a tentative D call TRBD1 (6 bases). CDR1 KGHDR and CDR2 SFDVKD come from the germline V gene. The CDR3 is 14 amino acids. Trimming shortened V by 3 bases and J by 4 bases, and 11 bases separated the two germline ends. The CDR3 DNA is TGTGCCACCAGTGATGCAGGGGAACCCTATGGCTACACCTTC. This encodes CATSDAGEPYGYTF.

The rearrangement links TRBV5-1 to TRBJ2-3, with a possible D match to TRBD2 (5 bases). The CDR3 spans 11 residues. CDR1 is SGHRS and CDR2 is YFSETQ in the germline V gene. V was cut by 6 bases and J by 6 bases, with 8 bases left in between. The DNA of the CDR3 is TGCGCCAGCAAGAGGGCGGATACGCAGTATTTT. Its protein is CASKRADTQYF.

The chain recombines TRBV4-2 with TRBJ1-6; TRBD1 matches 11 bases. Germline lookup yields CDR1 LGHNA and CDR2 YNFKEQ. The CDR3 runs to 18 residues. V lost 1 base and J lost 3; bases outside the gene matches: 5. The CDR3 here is CASSQVGTGGNYNSPLHF. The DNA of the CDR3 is TGTGCCAGCAGCCAAGTGGGGACAGGGGGGAACTATAATTCACCCCTCCACTTT.

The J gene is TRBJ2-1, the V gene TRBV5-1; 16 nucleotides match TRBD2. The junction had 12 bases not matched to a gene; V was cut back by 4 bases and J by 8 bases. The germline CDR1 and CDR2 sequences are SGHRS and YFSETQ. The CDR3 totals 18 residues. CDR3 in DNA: TGCGCCAGCAGCATTCTGGGACTAGCGGGGGGGCTAGACGATGAGCAGTTCTTC. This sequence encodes CASSILGLAGGLDDEQFF.

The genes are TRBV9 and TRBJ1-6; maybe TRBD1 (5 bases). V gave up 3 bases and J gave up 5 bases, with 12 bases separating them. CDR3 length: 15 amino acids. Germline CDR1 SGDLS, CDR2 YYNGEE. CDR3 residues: CASSESGTDNSPLHF. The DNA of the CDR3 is TGTGCCAGCAGCGAATCCGGGACGGATAATTCACCCCTCCACTTT.

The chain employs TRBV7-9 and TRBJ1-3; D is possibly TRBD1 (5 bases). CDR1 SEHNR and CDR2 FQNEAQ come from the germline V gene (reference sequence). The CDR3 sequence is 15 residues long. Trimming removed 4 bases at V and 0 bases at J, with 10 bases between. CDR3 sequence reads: CASSSPGSSGNTIYF. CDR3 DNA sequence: TGTGCCAGCAGCTCGCCAGGGAGCTCTGGAAACACCATATATTTT.

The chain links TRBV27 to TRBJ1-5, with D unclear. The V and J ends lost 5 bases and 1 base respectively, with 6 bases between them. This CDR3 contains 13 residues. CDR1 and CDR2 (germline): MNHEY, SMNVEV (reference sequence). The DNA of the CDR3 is TGTGCCAGCAGTCTCAAGAGCAATCAGCCCCAGCATTTT. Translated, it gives CASSLKSNQPQHF.

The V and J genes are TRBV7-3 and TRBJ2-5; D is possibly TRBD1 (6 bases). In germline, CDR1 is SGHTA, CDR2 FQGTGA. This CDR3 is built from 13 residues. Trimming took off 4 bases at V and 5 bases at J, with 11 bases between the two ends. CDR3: CASSYRDRETQYF. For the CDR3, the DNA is TGTGCCAGCAGCTACAGGGACCGGGAGACCCAGTACTTC. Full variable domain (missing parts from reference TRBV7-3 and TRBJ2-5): GAGVSQTPSNKVTEKGKYVELRCDPISGHTALYWYRQSLGQGPEFLIYFQGTGAADDSGLPNDRFFAVRPEGSVSTLKIQRTERGDSAVYLCASSYRDRETQYFGPGTRLLVL.

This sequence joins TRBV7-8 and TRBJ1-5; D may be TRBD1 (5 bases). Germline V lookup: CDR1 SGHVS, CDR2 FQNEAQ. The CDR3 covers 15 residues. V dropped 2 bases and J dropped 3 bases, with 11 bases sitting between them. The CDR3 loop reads CASSLWGGFNQPQHF. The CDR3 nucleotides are TGTGCCAGCAGCTTATGGGGGGGTTTCAATCAGCCCCAGCATTTT. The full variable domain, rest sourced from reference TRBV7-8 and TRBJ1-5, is GAGVSQSPRYKVAKRGQDVALRCDPISGHVSLFWYQQALGQGPEFLTYFQNEAQLDKSGLPSDRFFAERPEGSVSTLKIQRTQQEDSAVYLCASSLWGGFNQPQHFGDGTRLSIL.

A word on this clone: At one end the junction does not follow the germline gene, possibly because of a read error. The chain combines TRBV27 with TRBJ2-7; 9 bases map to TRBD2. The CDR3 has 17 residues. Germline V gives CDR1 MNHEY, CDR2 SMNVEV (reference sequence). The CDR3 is CASSFLPRTSASHEQYF. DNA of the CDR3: TGTGCCAGCAGTTTTCTTCCTCGGACTAGCGCCTCCCACGAGCAGTACTTC.

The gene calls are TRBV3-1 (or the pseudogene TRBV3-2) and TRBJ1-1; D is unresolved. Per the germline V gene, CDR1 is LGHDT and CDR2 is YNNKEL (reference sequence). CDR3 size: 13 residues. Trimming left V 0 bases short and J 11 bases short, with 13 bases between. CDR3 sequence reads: CASSQDPGLGAFF. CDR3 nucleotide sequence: TGTGCCAGCAGCCAAGATCCGGGCCTGGGGGCTTTCTTT.

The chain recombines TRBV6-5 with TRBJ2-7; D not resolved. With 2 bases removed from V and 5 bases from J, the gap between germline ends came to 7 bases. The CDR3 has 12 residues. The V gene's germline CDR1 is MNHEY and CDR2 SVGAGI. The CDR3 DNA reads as TGTGCCAGCAGTTACAACCGCCACGAGCAGTACTTC. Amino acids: CASSYNRHEQYF.

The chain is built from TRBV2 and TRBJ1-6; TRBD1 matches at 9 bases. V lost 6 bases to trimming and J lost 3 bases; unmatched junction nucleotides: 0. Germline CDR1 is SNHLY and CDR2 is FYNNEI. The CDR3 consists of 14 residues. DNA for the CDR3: TGTGCCAGCAGGGGACAGGGCTATAATTCACCCCTCCACTTT. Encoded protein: CASRGQGYNSPLHF.